A single sample gave rise to the 29 T cell receptor beta chains below, sequenced in a study of beta chain features in type 1 diabetes. Since all of the isolated RNA was reverse transcribed, expressed TCRB transcripts were what got sequenced. Clones were read by immunoSEQ multiplex PCR, and TCRdb kept only the in-frame ones, dropping some. The repertoire consists of a few hundred thousand clones, with roughly 12% occurring once and the leading ten covering about 0.018%. Sequences were obtained from naive CD4+ T cells from blood. These receptors were obtained from a man younger than 35 in good health.

The chain is built from TRBV6-5 and TRBJ2-7; the D gene is possibly TRBD2 (7 bases). Trimming removed 0 bases from V and 5 bases from J, with 11 bases in between. Looked up from germline, CDR1 is MNHEY and CDR2 is SVGAGI. The CDR3 sequence is 14 residues long. In nucleotides, the CDR3 is TGTGCCAGCAGTTACTCGGGGGGGCTCCACGAGCAGTACTTC. Its protein product is CASSYSGGLHEQYF.

This clone was observed a handful of times. The V gene is TRBV29-1, the J gene TRBJ1-2; possible D gene TRBD1, 5 bases. Trimming cost V 6 bases and J 4 bases, with 18 bases left between them. Germline CDR1 and CDR2: SQVTM and ANQGSEA. This CDR3 contains 14 residues. This chain's CDR3 is CSVIFPGMGYGYTF. Here the CDR3 DNA reads TGCAGCGTGATATTCCCAGGGATGGGCTATGGCTACACCTTC.

The sample holds one count of this clone. This rearrangement joins TRBV9 to TRBJ2-6; D uncertain. The CDR3 totals 15 residues. Deletions cut 3 bases from V and 0 bases from J, with 7 bases between. Germline lookup yields CDR1 SGDLS and CDR2 YYNGEE. DNA for the CDR3: TGTGCCAGCAGCGCATACTCCTCTGGGGCCAACGTCCTGACTTTC. It yields the protein CASSAYSSGANVLTF.

The chain links TRBV10-3 to TRBJ1-4, with D possibly being TRBD1 (5 bases). The CDR3 is made up of 11 amino acids. Germline V lookup: CDR1 ENHRY, CDR2 SYGVKD. The V gene lost 11 bases and the J gene lost 8 bases, with 12 bases spanning the gap. The CDR3 DNA reads as TGTGCCGCCGGGACTTTGGAAAAACTGTTTTTT. Amino acids: CAAGTLEKLFF.

The rearrangement links TRBV5-6 to TRBJ1-4, with TRBD1 as a possible D gene (5 bases). Trimming took 5 bases from V and 8 from J, leaving 10 bases between them. Germline V CDR1 and CDR2: SGHDT, YYEEEE. The CDR3 covers 12 residues. The DNA of the CDR3 is TGTGCCAGCAGGCAGGGTGGAGAAAAACTGTTTTTT. This gives the protein CASRQGGEKLFF.

As regards this clone: Other DNA sequences within the sample encode an identical CDR3. J is TRBJ2-1 and V is TRBV5-1; no clear D gene. The CDR3 extends over 15 amino acids. The V gene lost 0 bases and the J gene lost 4 bases, with 11 bases spanning the gap. Germline lookup yields CDR1 SGHRS and CDR2 YFSETQ. Here the CDR3 DNA reads TGCGCCAGCAGCTTGGTTGGCGGAACGTACAATGAGCAGTTCTTC. Its protein is CASSLVGGTYNEQFF.

The chain uses TRBV19 and TRBJ2-1, with 13 bases aligning to TRBD2. From germline, CDR1 is LNHDA and CDR2 SQIVND (reference sequence). The CDR3 is 17 residues long. V dropped 5 bases and J dropped 8; count of bases not matched to a gene: 12. CDR3 in DNA: TGTGCCAGTAGTCTCAGACTAGCGGGGGGCCCAGGTGATGAGCAGTTCTTC. Residues: CASSLRLAGGPGDEQFF.

This chain connects TRBV30 to TRBJ2-7; D is unclear. CDR3 size: 11 residues. Trimming shortened V by 5 bases and J by 6 bases, and 11 bases separated the two germline ends. Germline V gene sequence: CDR1 GTSNPN, CDR2 SVGIG (reference sequence). CDR3 DNA: TGTGCCTGGCTTTCAGGCATCGAGCAGTACTTC. It codes for CAWLSGIEQYF.

V gene TRBV10-3 combines with J gene TRBJ1-2; possible D gene TRBD1, 6 bases. From germline, CDR1 is ENHRY and CDR2 SYGVKD. The CDR3 has 13 amino acids. Trimming stripped 2 bases from V and 6 bases from J, with 10 bases between. The CDR3 DNA reads as TGTGCCATCAGTGAGGCAGGGGTGCATGGCTACACCTTC. Translation: CAISEAGVHGYTF.

The V call is TRBV9, the J call TRBJ1-5; D remains unclear. The V gene lost 0 bases and the J gene lost 8 bases, with 9 bases spanning the gap. The CDR3 has 13 amino acids. CDR1 SGDLS and CDR2 YYNGEE come from the germline V gene. The CDR3 protein is CASSVGAIEPQHF. The CDR3, as DNA: TGTGCCAGCAGCGTAGGGGCCATCGAGCCCCAGCATTTT.

A few counts support this clone. The chain recombines TRBV13 with TRBJ2-7; 9 bases are a match to TRBD2. The J segment lost 2 bases and the V segment lost 5 bases, leaving 7 bases of the junction unmatched. There are 15 residues in the CDR3. Germline lookup yields CDR1 PRHDT and CDR2 FYEKMQ (reference sequence). The CDR3 DNA reads as TGTGCCAGCAGCGAACAAGCGGGGGGTACCTACGAGCAGTACTTC. It specifies CASSEQAGGTYEQYF.

The chain has TRBV7-3 and TRBJ1-6, with 7 bases matching TRBD1. Germline V gives CDR1 SGHTA, CDR2 FQGTGA. The CDR3 sequence is 14 residues long. Germline trimming cut 5 bases from V and 5 bases from J; bases unmatched to any gene: 3. The CDR3 DNA reads as TGTGCCAGCAGCCGGGGACAGAATAATTCACCCCTCCACTTT. Amino acids: CASSRGQNNSPLHF.

The V call is TRBV28, the J call TRBJ1-5; D is possibly TRBD1 (6 bases). The germline V and J ends were trimmed by 3 bases and 5 bases, with 11 bases remaining between them. Germline V CDR1 and CDR2: MDHEN, SYDVKM. The CDR3 contains 14 residues. CDR3 amino acids: CASSFPGQYQPQHF. Written as DNA, the CDR3 is TGTGCCAGCAGTTTCCCCGGACAGTATCAGCCCCAGCATTTT.

This clone was recorded a few times. V gene TRBV29-1 combines with J gene TRBJ1-1, with TRBD1 as a possible D gene (5 bases). The length of the CDR3 is 13 residues. Trimming cost V 4 bases and J 0 bases, with 9 bases left between them. Per germline, CDR1 SQVTM and CDR2 ANQGSEA. CDR3 DNA sequence: TGCAGCGTTGGTGACAGATTGAACACTGAAGCTTTCTTT. Protein sequence: CSVGDRLNTEAFF.

V is TRBV9 and J is TRBJ1-1; 9 positions agree with TRBD1. Trimming removed 6 bases from V and 5 bases from J; junction bases left unmatched: 8. CDR3 length: 14 amino acids. Germline V gene sequence: CDR1 SGDLS, CDR2 YYNGEE. The CDR3 is CASNRQGVGTEAFF. The CDR3 nucleotides read TGTGCCAGCAACAGACAGGGGGTAGGTACTGAAGCTTTCTTT.

This clone was picked up a small number of times. The same CDR3 arises from other DNA sequences in this sample as well. This sequence joins TRBV7-3 and TRBJ2-5, with 8 bases that match TRBD2. The CDR3 is made up of 13 amino acids. After removal of 2 bases from V and 4 bases from J, the junction contained 0 bases not matched to a gene. Germline CDR1 reads SGHTA; CDR2 reads FQGTGA. The CDR3 sequence is CASSLAGGETQYF. As DNA, the CDR3 is TGTGCCAGCAGCTTAGCGGGAGGAGAGACCCAGTACTTC.

This clone was counted between two and nine times. This sequence joins TRBV4-1 and TRBJ1-2; D gene uncertain. CDR1 is MGHRA, CDR2 YSYEKL, per germline. The CDR3 contains 14 residues. Trimming took off 0 bases at V and 3 bases at J, with 8 bases between the two ends. In nucleotides, the CDR3 is TGCGCCAGCAGCCAAGACCCAGACTACTATGGCTACACCTTC. Its translation: CASSQDPDYYGYTF.

This clone has more than one count but fewer than ten. The chain links TRBV30 to TRBJ1-1; possibly TRBD1 for D (6 bases). Germline V CDR1 and CDR2: GTSNPN, SVGIG (reference sequence). The CDR3 extends over 13 amino acids. Deletions cut 8 bases from V and 8 bases from J, with 21 bases between. The CDR3 bases are TGTGCCCGAACCGGACAGCCAAGATGGGAAGCTTTCTTT. This gives the protein CARTGQPRWEAFF. The full variable domain, its missing parts supplied by reference TRBV30 and TRBJ1-1, is SQTIHQWPATLVQPVGSPLSLECTVEGTSNPNLYWYRQAAGRGLQLLFYSVGIGQISSEVPQNLSASRPQDRQFILSSKKLLLSDSGFYLCARTGQPRWEAFFGQGTRLTVV.

This rearrangement joins TRBV10-3 to TRBJ1-5, with D tentatively TRBD1 (6 bases). CDR1 and CDR2 (germline): ENHRY, SYGVKD. The CDR3 runs to 15 residues. Deletions cut 5 bases from V and 2 bases from J, with 13 bases between. The CDR3 nucleotides are TGTGCCATCAGTAGAGACAGGCAGGGCAATCAGCCCCAGCATTTT. Residues: CAISRDRQGNQPQHF.

This clone was detected only a few times. The rearrangement links TRBV5-4 to TRBJ2-3, with D tentatively TRBD2 (6 bases). The CDR3 totals 15 residues. V shed 2 bases and J shed 8 bases, with 18 bases lying between them. Germline V gives CDR1 SGHNT, CDR2 YYREEE (reference sequence). The CDR3 bases are TGTGCCAGCAGCTTCCCCGGGCTAGCGAGGGGTACGCAGTATTTT. This sequence encodes CASSFPGLARGTQYF.

This clone was counted a few times. The genes are TRBV7-9 and TRBJ1-1; 9 nucleotides line up with TRBD1. Germline lookup yields CDR1 SEHNR and CDR2 FQNEAQ (reference sequence). Germline trimming cut 1 base from V and 1 base from J; bases unmatched to any gene: 10. This CDR3 is built from 18 residues. The CDR3 sequence: CASSLGMGTGLGNTEAFF. The CDR3 DNA reads as TGTGCCAGCAGCTTAGGGATGGGGACAGGGCTCGGGAACACTGAAGCTTTCTTT.

The V gene is TRBV20-1, the J gene TRBJ2-4; D remains ambiguous. This CDR3 is 11 amino acids long. The V end was cut by 3 bases, the J end by 7 bases, with 7 bases between. From germline, CDR1 is DFQATT and CDR2 SNEGSKA (reference sequence). The CDR3 nucleotides read TGCAGTGCTAGTCGGTCGAACATTCAGTACTTC. It yields the protein CSASRSNIQYF.

CDR3 in amino acids: CASNREGTGNTIYF. The CDR3 nucleotides are TGTGCCAGCAACCGAGAGGGGACAGGAAACACCATATATTTT. The chain has TRBV9 and TRBJ1-3, with a weak D call TRBD1 (6 bases). Germline V lookup: CDR1 SGDLS, CDR2 YYNGEE. Trimming shortened V by 6 bases and J by 4 bases, and 14 bases separated the two germline ends. This CDR3 comprises 14 residues.

The chain joins TRBV6-6 to TRBJ1-3, with D uncertain. Trimming took off 0 bases at V and 3 bases at J, with 12 bases between the two ends. The CDR3 length is 16 residues. CDR1 and CDR2 (germline): MNHNY, SVGAGI (reference sequence). CDR3 DNA: TGTGCCAGCAGTTACTCCATCTGGGAGGATGGAAACACCATATATTTT. Encoded protein: CASSYSIWEDGNTIYF.

V and J are TRBV11-2 and TRBJ2-2, with D maybe TRBD1 (6 bases). The CDR3 loop spans 16 amino acids. The V gene lost 1 base and the J gene lost 6 bases, with 15 bases spanning the gap. The germline V gene has CDR1 SGHAT and CDR2 FQNNGV. CDR3 residues: CASSLGSYRDPGELFF. DNA of the CDR3: TGTGCCAGCAGCTTAGGCTCGTACAGGGACCCCGGGGAGCTGTTTTTT.

The table lists this clone with a few counts. The V and J genes are TRBV19 and TRBJ2-3; 8 bases fit TRBD2. This CDR3 contains 15 residues. From germline, CDR1 is LNHDA and CDR2 SQIVND (reference sequence). The junction had 6 bases not matched to a gene; V was cut back by 6 bases and J by 1 base. The CDR3 sequence is CASSETSGRTDTQYF. DNA of the CDR3: TGTGCCAGTAGCGAAACTAGCGGCCGCACAGATACGCAGTATTTT.

This chain joins TRBV27 and TRBJ2-1, with TRBD2 as a possible D gene (5 bases). The CDR3 consists of 14 residues. Trimming took off 6 bases at V and 6 bases at J, with 15 bases between the two ends. Germline values: CDR1 MNHEY, CDR2 SMNVEV (reference sequence). DNA of the CDR3: TGTGCCAGCAGCCCCCGGGAAGTTAGCAATGAGCAGTTCTTC. It yields the protein CASSPREVSNEQFF.

This clone has a handful of counts. V is TRBV4-2 and J is TRBJ2-3; TRBD2 might be the D (6 bases). This CDR3 is built from 17 residues. Germline V CDR1 and CDR2: LGHNA, YNFKEQ. V lost 3 bases, J lost 4 bases, and 20 bases lay in between. CDR3 sequence: CASSQEGLWEEADTQYF. CDR3 in DNA: TGTGCCAGCAGCCAGGAGGGGCTATGGGAGGAAGCAGATACGCAGTATTTT.

This chain joins TRBV30 and TRBJ2-1; the match to TRBD2 covers 8 bases. The CDR3 is made up of 17 amino acids. Per germline, CDR1 GTSNPN and CDR2 SVGIG (reference sequence). V lost 3 bases and J lost 0; bases outside the gene matches: 10. CDR3 DNA sequence: TGTGCCTGGAGCCACCTCGGGGGGGGGAGCTCCTACAATGAGCAGTTCTTC. Translated, it gives CAWSHLGGGSSYNEQFF.